This TCR beta chain was profiled in a study of blood T cells in healthy people across ages. Study-level results: In long-lived donors, naive CD4+ cell counts and diversity exceeded those of aged donors.

On this clonotype: Its antigen remains unknown.

A sample-barcoded 5' primer and a J-beta primer mix were used in a second PCR of roughly 7 to 12 cycles. TCRdb passed the 5' RACE reads through MiXCR, listing each CDR3 protein once. The table includes 600,000 to 1,000,000 distinct CDR3 sequences, 58% detected once. Individuals who donated were healthy Caucasians from Russia aged roughly 6 to 90. Each sample used at least 6 million PBMCs. The CDR3 consists of 12 residues. The germline gives CDR1 KGHDR, CDR2 SFDVKD. The V and J ends lost 1 base and 13 bases respectively, with 10 bases between them. Material: blood. The chain has TRBV24-1 and TRBJ2-1; possibly TRBD2 for D (6 bases). The receptor comes from a man younger than 45 in good health. The CDR3 sequence is CATSDFPGAQFF. The CDR3 region has the DNA TGTGCCACCAGTGATTTTCCGGGAGCCCAGTTCTTC.